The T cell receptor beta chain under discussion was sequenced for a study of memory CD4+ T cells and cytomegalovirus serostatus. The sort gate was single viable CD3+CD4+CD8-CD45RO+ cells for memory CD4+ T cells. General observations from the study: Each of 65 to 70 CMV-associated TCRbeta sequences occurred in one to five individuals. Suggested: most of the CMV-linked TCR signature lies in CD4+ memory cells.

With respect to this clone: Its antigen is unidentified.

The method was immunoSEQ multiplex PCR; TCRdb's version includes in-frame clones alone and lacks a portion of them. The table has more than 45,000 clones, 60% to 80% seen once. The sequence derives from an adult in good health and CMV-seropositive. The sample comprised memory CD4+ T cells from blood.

As DNA, the CDR3 is TGTGCCAGCAGCACGGTACGGAATATTGAAGCTTTCTTT. It codes for CASSTVRNIEAFF. V is TRBV9 and J is TRBJ1-1; no definite D call. Between the trimmed V and J ends, which lost 4 bases and 7 bases, there was a span of 14 bases. Germline V gene lookup returns CDR1 SGDLS and CDR2 YYNGEE. CDR3 length: 13 amino acids.